One sample yielded the 20 T cell receptor beta chains listed below, sequenced in a study of a mutant IDH1 vaccine in newly diagnosed glioma. Only in-frame clones appear in the TCRdb table, and some are missing; sequencing was by immunoSEQ multiplex PCR. The sample gives tens of thousands of clones, roughly 87% of which show up once; approximately 20% is in the top ten. Time point described: baseline, week 1 (first vaccination visit). The treatment is: pre-vaccination baseline after standard-of-care therapy. The sample was PBMCs, taken from a glioma patient treated with radiotherapy, temozolomide or both. Source of these receptors: a man aged 25-40 years with glioma.

The gene calls are TRBV28 and TRBJ2-6, with D unresolved. CDR1 and CDR2 from the germline V gene are MDHEN and SYDVKM. Trimming left V 1 base short and J 4 bases short, with 8 bases between. The CDR3 is made up of 15 amino acids. The CDR3 region is CASSLFGAGANVLTF. Written as DNA, the CDR3 is TGTGCCAGCAGTTTATTTGGAGCAGGGGCCAACGTCCTGACTTTC. The full variable domain, in which reference TRBV28 and TRBJ2-6 provide the parts outside the CDR3, is DVKVTQSSRYLVKRTGEKVFLECVQDMDHENMFWYRQDPGLGLRLIYFSYDVKMKEKGDIPEGYSVSREKKERFSLILESASTNQTSMYLCASSLFGAGANVLTFGAGSRLTVL.

The chain uses TRBV6-5 and TRBJ1-5; D is uncertain. In germline, CDR1 is MNHEY, CDR2 SVGAGI. V dropped 5 bases and J dropped 5 bases, with 16 bases sitting between them. The CDR3 sequence is 15 residues long. CDR3 residues: CASSPIGSTDQPQHF. The CDR3 DNA sequence: TGTGCCAGCAGTCCCATCGGGTCCACTGATCAGCCCCAGCATTTT.

V and J are TRBV9 and TRBJ2-1, with TRBD2 identical over 7 bases. CDR1 and CDR2 (germline): SGDLS, YYNGEE. This CDR3 region has 15 residues. V dropped 4 bases and J dropped 4; count of bases not matched to a gene: 8. CDR3 residues: CASSQLASGYNEQFF. Written as DNA, the CDR3 is TGTGCCAGCAGCCAACTAGCGTCAGGTTACAATGAGCAGTTCTTC.

The chain uses TRBV10-3 and TRBJ2-2; possible D gene TRBD2, 6 bases. This CDR3 spans 17 amino acids. The V end was cut by 3 bases, the J end by 2 bases, with 16 bases between. From germline, CDR1 is ENHRY and CDR2 SYGVKD. The CDR3 loop reads CAISDIQGLPNTGELFF. For the CDR3, the DNA is TGTGCCATCAGTGATATTCAGGGACTCCCAAACACCGGGGAGCTGTTTTTT.

This chain links TRBV9 with TRBJ2-1, with D perhaps assigned TRBD1 or TRBD2 (5 bases each). V was pared by 0 bases and J by 8 bases, with 12 bases between. The CDR3 has 14 amino acids. Germline loops: CDR1 SGDLS, CDR2 YYNGEE. In DNA form, the CDR3 reads TGTGCCAGCAGCGTAGTGGATTTGGGGGATGAGCAGTTCTTC. It yields the protein CASSVVDLGDEQFF.

This clone appeared a single time. The chain joins TRBV7-6 to TRBJ2-2, with D possibly being TRBD2 (5 bases). The germline gives CDR1 SGHVS, CDR2 FNYEAQ. The CDR3 sequence is 14 residues long. The ends were cut back, 8 bases at V and 4 bases at J, with 14 bases in the middle. This chain's CDR3 is CASGRGQGTGELFF. The CDR3 region has the DNA TGTGCCAGCGGTCGAGGGCAAGGCACCGGGGAGCTGTTTTTT. The variable domain in full, completed from reference TRBV7-6 and TRBJ2-2, reads GAGVSQSPRYKVTKRGQDVALRCDPISGHVSLYWYRQALGQGPEFLTYFNYEAQQDKSGLPNDRFSAERPEGSISTLTIQRTEQRDSAMYRCASGRGQGTGELFFGEGSRLTVL.

The chain recombines TRBV5-1 with TRBJ2-7, with TRBD1 as a possible D gene (6 bases). Germline CDR1 reads SGHRS; CDR2 reads YFSETQ. The V and J ends lost 7 bases and 2 bases respectively, with 13 bases between them. CDR3 size: 13 residues. The CDR3 nucleotides are TGCGCCAGCTCGCAGGGGATTACCTACGAGCAGTACTTC. This sequence encodes CASSQGITYEQYF.

The V gene is TRBV30, the J gene TRBJ1-1, with 8 bases that match TRBD1. CDR1 GTSNPN and CDR2 SVGIG come from the germline V gene (reference sequence). The CDR3 length is 15 residues. V lost 0 bases to trimming and J lost 3 bases; unmatched junction nucleotides: 6. This CDR3 reads CAWSVGQGRDTEAFF. The CDR3 DNA is TGTGCCTGGAGTGTTGGACAGGGTCGGGACACTGAAGCTTTCTTT.

Here the CDR3 reads CASSAQGLAEAFF. CDR3 nucleotide sequence: TGTGCCAGCAGCGCACAGGGATTAGCTGAAGCTTTCTTT. The chain combines TRBV9 with TRBJ1-1; possibly TRBD1 for D (6 bases). The CDR3 sequence is 13 residues long. V was pared by 3 bases and J by 6 bases, with 12 bases between. Per the germline V gene, CDR1 is SGDLS and CDR2 is YYNGEE.

The chain uses TRBV15 and TRBJ2-7, with 10 bases identical to TRBD2. CDR3 length: 17 residues. The V and J ends lost 0 bases and 4 bases, in that order; junction bases with no gene match: 9. CDR1 LNHNV and CDR2 YYDKDF come from the germline V gene (reference sequence). CDR3 DNA sequence: TGTGCCACCAGCAGAGAAGGGGCTAGCGGGGGCCCGTACGAGCAGTACTTC. Its translation is CATSREGASGGPYEQYF.

The chain combines TRBV19 with TRBJ2-5; D not resolved. Trimming took off 1 base at V and 2 bases at J, with 5 bases between the two ends. This CDR3 is 13 amino acids long. CDR1 is LNHDA, CDR2 SQIVND, per germline (reference sequence). The CDR3 DNA sequence: TGTGCCAGTAGTATAGTCCTGCAAGAGACCCAGTACTTC. This gives the protein CASSIVLQETQYF.

The CDR3 DNA follows: TGTGCCAGCAGTGGGTTGACTAGCGGGAGGCCCCCTTACAATGAGCAGTTCTTC. This gives the protein CASSGLTSGRPPYNEQFF. The chain links TRBV6-1 to TRBJ2-1; TRBD2 agrees at 13 bases. V lost 4 bases and J lost 4; bases outside the gene matches: 10. The CDR3 is 18 residues long. Per the germline V gene, CDR1 is MNHNS and CDR2 is SASEGT.

The V call is TRBV2, the J call TRBJ2-5; 7 bases are a match to TRBD2. The CDR3 covers 15 residues. With V trimmed by 5 bases and J by 5 bases, 11 bases remained unmatched. From germline, CDR1 is SNHLY and CDR2 FYNNEI. The CDR3 DNA reads as TGTGCCAGCAGTCCGGGCCGGGGAGGGCAGGAGACCCAGTACTTC. This codes for CASSPGRGGQETQYF.

The rearrangement joins TRBV2 to TRBJ2-3; no clear D. The germline V gene has CDR1 SNHLY and CDR2 FYNNEI. The CDR3 extends over 16 amino acids. V dropped 1 base and J dropped 0 bases, with 11 bases sitting between them. The CDR3: CASSEEVIYSTDTQYF. In nucleotides, the CDR3 is TGTGCCAGCAGTGAAGAGGTAATCTACAGCACAGATACGCAGTATTTT.

This clone was found once. The chain is built from TRBV19 and TRBJ2-7; D is uncertain. Between the trimmed V and J ends, which lost 1 base and 5 bases, there was a span of 18 bases. The CDR3 runs 16 residues. Germline assignment: CDR1 LNHDA and CDR2 SQIVND (reference sequence). In DNA form, the CDR3 reads TGTGCCAGTAGTATAGTTGGAGACACGGTGATTGACGAGCAGTACTTC. It yields the protein CASSIVGDTVIDEQYF.

A few counts support this clone. The chain links TRBV27 to TRBJ2-2; possibly TRBD2 for D (5 bases). Trimming took 8 bases from V and 1 from J, leaving 5 bases between them. Germline V CDR1 and CDR2: MNHEY, SMNVEV (reference sequence). The CDR3 is 12 amino acids. The CDR3 here is CASRGNTGELFF. The CDR3 DNA follows: TGTGCCAGCCGGGGGAACACCGGGGAGCTGTTTTTT.

The chain recombines TRBV10-3 with TRBJ2-2; 11 bases are shared with TRBD2. V lost 5 bases to trimming and J lost 7 bases; unmatched junction nucleotides: 9. The CDR3 has 16 residues. The germline CDR1 and CDR2 sequences are ENHRY and SYGVKD. The CDR3 coding sequence is TGTGCCATCAGTCCCACTAGCGGGGGCGGCCGCGGGGAGCTGTTTTTT. It translates to CAISPTSGGGRGELFF.

The V call is TRBV30, the J call TRBJ1-2; D is undetermined. V was pared by 0 bases and J by 2 bases, with 10 bases between. CDR1 and CDR2 (germline): GTSNPN, SVGIG (reference sequence). The CDR3 totals 14 residues. CDR3 sequence (DNA): TGTGCCTGGAGTGTACCAGGTCTCAACTATGGCTACACCTTC. Translating it yields CAWSVPGLNYGYTF.

This clone was counted a single time. The genes are TRBV2 and TRBJ1-5; D gene unclear. CDR1 and CDR2 from the germline V gene are SNHLY and FYNNEI. CDR3 size: 16 residues. Trimming removed 4 bases at V and 2 bases at J, with 15 bases between. CDR3 in amino acids: CASSGGGEFGNQPQHF. CDR3 coding DNA: TGTGCCAGCAGTGGTGGCGGGGAGTTTGGCAATCAGCCCCAGCATTTT.

The chain has TRBV25-1 and TRBJ2-5, with D perhaps TRBD1 (5 bases). TRBJ2-7 explains the end of the DNA better; the J call may be wrong. CDR3 size: 13 residues. Germline CDR1 MGHDK, CDR2 SYGVNS. CDR3 residues: CASRPRDSYEQYF. In DNA form, the CDR3 reads TGTGCCAGCAGACCCCGAGACAGCTACGAGCAGTACTTC.